Listed below are T cell receptor beta chains from one sample, sequenced in a study of graft-versus-host responses after intestinal transplantation. Clones were sequenced by immunoSEQ multiplex PCR, and TCRdb holds only the in-frame ones, with some missing. This sample yields some 84,000 clones, of which roughly 80% are seen a single time; around 0.83% belongs to the top ten. No antigens are known for them. Sequences were derived from unstimulated CD4+ T cells sorted from spleen or lymph node cells, sampled before intestinal transplant. The receptors shown here come from a human donor who received an intestinal transplant. Both conserved end residues are part of each CDR3. A D gene is named only where the DNA matches it firmly. Clone size, where shown, is once, few, many, or a class for clones that have expanded.

j_call	d_call	v_call	clone_size	cdr3_nt	cdr3_aa
TRBJ1-2	NA	TRBV28	NA	TGTGCCAGCAGTGAGGGGGGGGGAAAGCATAACTATGGCTACACCTTC	CASSEGGGKHNYGYTF
TRBJ2-7	TRBD2	TRBV4-2	NA	TGTGCCAGCAGCCAAGATCGGGGGGGCTACGAGCAGTACTTC	CASSQDRGGYEQYF
TRBJ1-5	TRBD1	TRBV19	NA	TGTGCCAGTAGTTCCCGACAGGGGGAGCAGCCCCAGCATTTT	CASSSRQGEQPQHF
TRBJ2-2	NA	TRBV7-3	NA	TGTGCCAGCAGCGTCACAGGGTCCGGGGAGCTGTTTTTT	CASSVTGSGELFF
TRBJ1-2	TRBD1	TRBV6-5	NA	TGTGCCAGCAAACAGGGGGCTTATGGCTACACCTTC	CASKQGAYGYTF
TRBJ1-6	TRBD1	TRBV30	NA	TGTGCCAGAAGGGGACAGGGGGATTCACCCCTCCACTTT	CARRGQGDSPLHF
TRBJ1-5	NA	TRBV7-2	NA	TGTGCCAGCAGCTTAAGGACACACCAGCCCCAGCATTTT	CASSLRTHQPQHF
TRBJ2-3	TRBD2	TRBV6-1	NA	TGTGCCAGCACCAACGGGGGGACTAGCACAGATACGCAGTATTTT	CASTNGGTSTDTQYF
TRBJ2-3	NA	TRBV28	NA	TGTGCCAGCAACCTCTCCCGGAGGGATACGCAGTATTTT	CASNLSRRDTQYF
TRBJ1-5	TRBD1	TRBV7-2	NA	TGTGCCAGCAGCTTAGGACCCGGGACAGGTGCTAGCAATCAGCCCCAGCATTTT	CASSLGPGTGASNQPQHF
TRBJ2-7	NA	TRBV5-4	NA	TGTGCCAGCAGCCCACAGGGGGGGGCTTACGAGCAGTACTTC	CASSPQGGAYEQYF
TRBJ1-4	NA	TRBV25-1	NA	TGTGCCAGCAGTGAAGCCAGGGGCTGGGATGAAAAACTGTTTTTT	CASSEARGWDEKLFF
TRBJ1-5	TRBD1	TRBV7-8	NA	TGTGCCAGCAGCTTAGATCAGGGGGTATCCAATCAGCCCCAGCATTTT	CASSLDQGVSNQPQHF
TRBJ1-1	NA	TRBV6-5	once	TGTGCCAGCAGTTACTCGGGGGGGGCGCGGACTGAAGCTTTCTTT	CASSYSGGARTEAFF
TRBJ2-6	TRBD1	TRBV5-4	NA	TGTGCCAGCAGCTCCTCCGGGACAGGGAACGTCCTGACTTTC	CASSSSGTGNVLTF
TRBJ1-1	TRBD1	TRBV25-1	NA	TGTGCCAGCAGTGCTGGGACAGGGGGCTTTTCAGCCACTGAAGCTTTCTTT	CASSAGTGGFSATEAFF
TRBJ2-1	TRBD2	TRBV6-1	NA	TGTGCCAGCAGTGAAATTAGCGCGGGACTACAGGAGCAGTTCTTC	CASSEISAGLQEQFF
TRBJ2-7	TRBD1	TRBV7-6	few	TGTGCCAGCAGCCGAGGACAGGGATCCGAGCAGTACTTC	CASSRGQGSEQYF
TRBJ2-7	NA	TRBV20-1	NA	TGCAGTCCGAAGCCCTACGAGCAGTACTTC	CSPKPYEQYF
TRBJ2-1	NA	TRBV2	NA	TGTGCCAGCAGTGACGGTGGTGAGCAGTTCTTC	CASSDGGEQFF
TRBJ1-1	TRBD1	TRBV10-3	NA	TGTGCCATCAGACAGGGGGGGACTGAAGCTTTCTTT	CAIRQGGTEAFF
TRBJ2-1	TRBD1	TRBV28	once	TGTGCCAGCATGGAAAGGGACAGCTCCTACAATGAGCAGTTCTTC	CASMERDSSYNEQFF
TRBJ2-5	TRBD2	TRBV5-1	NA	TGCGCCAGCAAGCTAGCGGGGGGGCGAGAGACCCAGTACTTC	CASKLAGGRETQYF
TRBJ1-2	TRBD1	TRBV6-5	NA	TGTGCCAGCAGGGGTCGGGACAGCGGCCACTATGGCTACACCTTC	CASRGRDSGHYGYTF
TRBJ2-7	NA	TRBV28	NA	TGTGCCAGCAGTGACTACTCCTTCCACTACGAGCAGTACTTC	CASSDYSFHYEQYF
TRBJ2-3	NA	TRBV5-4	NA	TGTGCCAGCAGCTCCCGGCAGGGAAGTAGCACAGATACGCAGTATTTT	CASSSRQGSSTDTQYF
TRBJ2-7	TRBD1	TRBV5-1	NA	TGCGCCAGCAGCGGGGTCCAGGGACAGGGAGGCGAGCAGTACTTC	CASSGVQGQGGEQYF
TRBJ2-5	NA	TRBV7-6	NA	TGTGCCAGCAGGGGGCGGGGCGGGGAGACCCAGTACTTC	CASRGRGGETQYF
TRBJ2-6	NA	TRBV27	NA	TGTGCCAGCAGTTTGAGCCCTATGGGCCTCTCTGGGGCCAACGTCCTGACTTTC	CASSLSPMGLSGANVLTF
TRBJ1-5	NA	TRBV2	NA	TGTGCCAGCCGCGGGACGGTGAGCAATCAGCCCCAGCATTTT	CASRGTVSNQPQHF
TRBJ2-4	NA	TRBV28	NA	TGTGCCAGCACCGAGTCCGCGGGGTTGGCCAAAAACATTCAGTACTTC	CASTESAGLAKNIQYF
TRBJ1-3	NA	TRBV6-1	NA	TGTGCCAGCAGTGAAAGTGGCGGAAACACCATATATTTT	CASSESGGNTIYF
TRBJ1-2	TRBD1	TRBV18	NA	TGTGCCAGCTCACCCCAGGGGGACTATGGCTACACCTTC	CASSPQGDYGYTF
TRBJ1-1	TRBD1	TRBV29-1	NA	TGCAGCGTTCTCCTGGGGGTACAGGGGAAGGCGAACACTGAAGCTTTCTTT	CSVLLGVQGKANTEAFF
TRBJ2-7	NA	TRBV28	NA	TGTGCCAGCAGTTTTTTGAATGGGGCGGTGGTCGAGCAGTACTTC	CASSFLNGAVVEQYF
TRBJ1-6	TRBD1	TRBV19	NA	TGTGCCAGTAGTATACCAGGGGGTAAGATTAATTCACCCCTCCACTTT	CASSIPGGKINSPLHF
TRBJ2-3	TRBD2	TRBV4-2	NA	TGTGCCAGCAGCCAAGAGATTGCGGGAGAAACAGATACGCAGTATTTT	CASSQEIAGETDTQYF